This T cell receptor beta chain was profiled in a study of blood T cell repertoires in COVID-19. Looking at the study overall: Sites across the United States, Italy and Spain contributed samples from acute and convalescent COVID-19. Sample material is recorded as cDNA or gDNA derived from T cells, B-cell-depleted T cells, or PBMCs.

CDR3 size: 15 residues. V dropped 0 bases and J dropped 3 bases, with 15 bases sitting between them. From germline, CDR1 is SQVTM and CDR2 ANQGSEA. Per the study methods: By means of reference gene primer amplification, nucleated cell counts were estimated. TCRdb keeps only in-frame clones here, not all; method: immunoSEQ multiplex PCR. V and J calls and clone size are given by that table; D and trimming were obtained from the DNA. This table holds over 65,000 clones, roughly 88% found once. Sequenced input: peripheral blood. This clonotype originated in a man between 45 and 60 years old with active or convalescent COVID-19. This chain links TRBV29-1 with TRBJ2-7; D is possibly TRBD2 (5 bases). Here the CDR3 reads CSVEDVQTGVYEQYF. The CDR3 coding sequence is TGCAGCGTTGAAGATGTACAAACCGGGGTCTACGAGCAGTACTTC.